These 30 T cell receptor beta chains originate from one sample sequenced in a study of blood T cells in healthy people across ages. A sample-barcoded 5' primer and a J-beta primer mix were used in a second PCR of about 7 to 12 cycles. TCRdb ran MiXCR on the 5' RACE reads and lists one entry per CDR3 protein. The repertoire holds 550,000 to 750,000 distinct CDR3 sequences, with around 21% as singletons. The sample was blood. The receptors were gathered from a man aged 65 to 79 in good health.

The genes are TRBV4-3 and TRBJ2-1; weak D call: TRBD2 (6 bases). V was shortened by 0 bases and J by 5 bases, with 17 bases between the two germline ends. CDR1 is LGHNA, CDR2 YSLEER, per germline. The CDR3 is 17 residues long. CDR3 sequence reads: CASSQDLMGLEDNEQFF. CDR3 nucleotide sequence: TGCGCCAGCAGCCAAGATCTGATGGGACTGGAGGACAATGAGCAGTTCTTC.

This clonotype has only a few counts. The rearrangement links TRBV14 to TRBJ1-5; no clear D. This CDR3 comprises 13 residues. V gave up 1 base and J gave up 9 bases, with 10 bases separating them. CDR1 is SGHDN, CDR2 FVKESK, per germline. This chain's CDR3 is CASSQGGSAPQHF. CDR3 nucleotide sequence: TGTGCCAGCAGCCAAGGCGGGTCGGCGCCCCAGCATTTT.

Many counts were recorded for this clonotype. The genes are TRBV7-8 and TRBJ1-4; a weak D match, TRBD1 (5 bases). The CDR3 contains 12 residues. Germline CDR1 and CDR2: SGHVS and FQNEAQ. V lost 5 bases, J lost 7 bases, and 8 bases lay in between. The CDR3 DNA sequence: TGTGCCAGCAGCCCGGGGGGTGAAAAACTGTTTTTT. This translates into CASSPGGEKLFF.

Comment on this clonotype: A read error may produce the germline difference seen at one junction end. In DNA form, the CDR3 reads TGTGCCAGCAGTTTATGGCCCCAAAGAGCTGGAATACTGGTTTTT. It is translated as CASSLWPQRAGILVF. The V call is TRBV27, the J call TRBJ1-4; D call uncertain. Germline V gene data show CDR1 as MNHEY and CDR2 as SMNVEV (reference sequence). The CDR3 totals 15 residues.

The chain uses TRBV5-1 and TRBJ2-7, with 9 bases matching TRBD2. The CDR3 runs 15 residues. The germline V gene has CDR1 SGHRS and CDR2 YFSETQ. J was trimmed by 4 bases and V by 0 bases; bases with no gene match: 5. The CDR3 bases are TGCGCCAGCAGCTTGGAGGCGGGAGGGGTATACGAGCAGTACTTC. It codes for CASSLEAGGVYEQYF.

Many counts were recorded for this clonotype. This sequence joins TRBV3-1 and TRBJ1-3; D call uncertain. Per the germline V gene, CDR1 is LGHDT and CDR2 is YNNKEL (reference sequence). V was shortened by 4 bases and J by 0 bases, with 10 bases between the two germline ends. The CDR3 consists of 15 residues. CDR3: CASSPRVSSGNTIYF. The DNA of the CDR3 is TGTGCCAGCAGCCCTCGGGTCAGCTCTGGAAACACCATATATTTT.

V is TRBV7-9 and J is TRBJ1-1; a possible D gene is TRBD1 (6 bases). V dropped 5 bases and J dropped 4 bases, with 14 bases sitting between them. CDR1 is SEHNR, CDR2 FQNEAQ, per germline (reference sequence). This CDR3 has 14 residues. Here the CDR3 DNA reads TGTGCCAGCAGCCTAACAGGGAAGGCCACTGAAGCTTTCTTT. Protein: CASSLTGKATEAFF.

CDR3 loop: CAISERLAGNNEQFF. The DNA of the CDR3 is TGTGCCATCAGCGAGAGACTAGCGGGAAACAATGAGCAGTTCTTC. V is TRBV10-3 and J is TRBJ2-7; 11 positions agree with TRBD2. The J call is in doubt because the DNA end fits TRBJ2-1 better. The CDR3 is made up of 15 amino acids. Germline assignment: CDR1 ENHRY and CDR2 SYGVKD.

The chain is built from TRBV20-1 and TRBJ2-5; D remains ambiguous. This CDR3 is built from 16 residues. Deletions cut 6 bases from V and 1 base from J, with 21 bases between. The germline V gene encodes CDR1 DFQATT and CDR2 SNEGSKA (reference sequence). CDR3 sequence reads: CSANNPGRQVQETQYF. The CDR3 coding sequence is TGCAGTGCCAATAACCCCGGGCGGCAAGTCCAAGAGACCCAGTACTTC.

This clonotype was observed once. The chain joins TRBV6-6 to TRBJ2-7, with a possible D match to TRBD2 (5 bases). The DNA end is more similar to TRBJ2-1, so the J call may be wrong. The CDR3 runs 16 residues. Germline assignment: CDR1 MNHNY and CDR2 SVGAGI (reference sequence). CDR3 amino acids: CASSPGVPLGMVEQFF. As DNA, the CDR3 is TGTGCCAGCAGCCCCGGGGTGCCCCTTGGTATGGTTGAGCAGTTCTTC.

The J gene is TRBJ2-4, the V gene TRBV3-1; either TRBD1 or TRBD2 may fit D (5 bases each). This CDR3 region has 16 residues. Germline V CDR1 and CDR2: LGHDT, YNNKEL (reference sequence). The V end lost 0 bases, the J end lost 4 bases, and 13 bases lay between the germline ends. The CDR3, as DNA: TGTGCCAGCAGCCAAGATGGGGCGGGTGTGAAAAACATTCAGTACTTC. Encoded protein: CASSQDGAGVKNIQYF.

The V call is TRBV10-3, the J call TRBJ2-6, with 7 nucleotides matching TRBD1. CDR1 is ENHRY and CDR2 is SYGVKD in the germline V gene. V shed 4 bases and J 1 base; nucleotides not matched to a gene: 4. The CDR3 runs to 16 residues. CDR3 coding DNA: TGTGCCATCAGTGCCACAGGGGTGTCTGGGGCCAACGTCCTGACTTTC. Translating it yields CAISATGVSGANVLTF.

V gene TRBV5-1 combines with J gene TRBJ2-1, with TRBD2 matching over 8 bases. CDR1 SGHRS and CDR2 YFSETQ come from the germline V gene. V lost 4 bases, J lost 3 bases, and 3 bases stayed unmatched. The CDR3 has 14 amino acids. This chain's CDR3 is CASSELAVYNEQFF. As DNA, the CDR3 is TGCGCCAGCAGCGAACTAGCGGTCTACAATGAGCAGTTCTTC.

The V and J genes are TRBV5-1 and TRBJ2-3; D not resolved. The CDR3 runs 14 residues. Trimming pared 3 bases from V and 2 bases from J, leaving 10 bases between. CDR1 is SGHRS and CDR2 is YFSETQ in the germline V gene. The CDR3 DNA follows: TGCGCCAGCAGCTATGGAAAACCCACAGATACGCAGTATTTT. Its protein is CASSYGKPTDTQYF.

The gene calls are TRBV29-1 and TRBJ2-7, with 11 bases fitting TRBD2. This CDR3 comprises 13 residues. The V and J ends lost 4 bases and 4 bases, in that order; junction bases with no gene match: 3. Germline V gene data show CDR1 as SQVTM and CDR2 as ANQGSEA. The CDR3 nucleotides read TGCAGCGTTGGGGGGACTAGCGGATACGAGCAGTACTTC. It codes for CSVGGTSGYEQYF.

In its sample, this clonotype was seen a few times. The CDR3 protein is CATSDPQFEGGQKKEKLFF. CDR3 nucleotides: TGTGCCACCAGTGACCCACAATTCGAAGGCGGTCAAAAAAAAGAAAAACTGTTTTTT. The chain uses TRBV24-1 and TRBJ1-4; D unresolved. V was cut by 4 bases and J by 8 bases, with 28 bases left in between. The CDR3 has 19 amino acids. Germline V gene sequence: CDR1 KGHDR, CDR2 SFDVKD.

The chain combines TRBV27 with TRBJ2-3; 11 nucleotides agree with TRBD2. From germline, CDR1 is MNHEY and CDR2 SMNVEV (reference sequence). V lost 5 bases to trimming and J lost 2 bases; unmatched junction nucleotides: 12. This CDR3 region has 18 residues. Here the CDR3 DNA reads TGTGCCAGCAGTCCTCGACGGACTAGCGGGCTCGACACAGATACGCAGTATTTT. Amino acids: CASSPRRTSGLDTDTQYF.

This clonotype was counted only a few times. The chain recombines TRBV29-1 with TRBJ2-1; the match to TRBD1 covers 11 bases. Germline V gene sequence: CDR1 SQVTM, CDR2 ANQGSEA. This CDR3 comprises 13 residues. Losses at the gene ends were 6 bases for V and 7 bases for J; bases not matched to a gene: 5. The CDR3 region has the DNA TGCAGCGTCCGGACAGGGGGCCAAAATGAGCAGTTCTTC. The encoded protein is CSVRTGGQNEQFF.

This clonotype was detected only a few times. A read error may be the cause here, since a much bigger clone is one base away. V is TRBV12-3 or TRBV12-4 and J is TRBJ2-7; 7 bases line up with TRBD1. The CDR3 runs to 12 residues. CDR3 in DNA: TGTGCCAGCAGTCCACAGGGGTACGAGCAGCACTTC. It encodes CASSPQGYEQHF.

The chain couples TRBV5-1 to TRBJ2-5; D is uncertain. The CDR3 has 14 amino acids. The V end was cut by 0 bases, the J end by 2 bases, with 8 bases between. From germline, CDR1 is SGHRS and CDR2 YFSETQ. This CDR3 is CASSLEPGQETQYF. The DNA of the CDR3 is TGCGCCAGCAGCTTGGAGCCAGGTCAAGAGACCCAGTACTTC.

The sample holds a few counts of this clonotype. Being one base from a much bigger clone, this may be a read error. The CDR3 does not close with the conserved phenylalanine or tryptophan, likely indicating a read error. This chain uses TRBV3-1 with TRBJ2-7, with 12 nucleotides matching TRBD2. The V segment lost 4 bases and the J segment 7 bases; nucleotides outside the gene matches: 5. There are 14 residues in the CDR3. Germline CDR1 is LGHDT and CDR2 is YNNKEL (reference sequence). CDR3 nucleotide sequence: TGTGCCAGCAGCCCCACTAGCGGGAGGACTGAGCAGTACCTC. It is translated as CASSPTSGRTEQYL.

This sequence joins TRBV7-9 and TRBJ1-4, with 8 nucleotides matching TRBD1. CDR1 SEHNR and CDR2 FQNEAQ come from the germline V gene (reference sequence). V trimming: 5 bases; J trimming: 3 bases; junction bases outside the gene matches: 5. The CDR3 is made up of 15 amino acids. CDR3 protein: CASSPQGAANEKLFF. In DNA form, the CDR3 reads TGTGCCAGCAGCCCGCAGGGGGCAGCTAATGAAAAACTGTTTTTT.

This clonotype came up once. This chain joins TRBV4-3 and TRBJ1-5; no definite D call. The length of the CDR3 is 15 residues. With 0 bases removed from V and 11 bases from J, the gap between germline ends came to 17 bases. Germline assignment: CDR1 LGHNA and CDR2 YSLEER. CDR3 DNA: TGCGCCAGCAGCCAAGAGTTGCAGGATTCTTCAGCCCAGCATTTT. It is translated as CASSQELQDSSAQHF.

This clonotype appeared a few times. The gene calls are TRBV28 and TRBJ2-7; D is unresolved. The germline V and J ends were trimmed by 8 bases and 0 bases, with 14 bases remaining between them. CDR3 size: 14 residues. Looked up from germline, CDR1 is MDHEN and CDR2 is SYDVKM. In DNA form, the CDR3 reads TGTGCCAGCGGGCCCCAGCGTCTCTCCTACGAGCAGTACTTC. It translates to CASGPQRLSYEQYF.

The genes are TRBV11-3 and TRBJ2-1, with D uncertain. Trimming took off 3 bases at V and 7 bases at J, with 10 bases between the two ends. The CDR3 has 13 residues. The germline CDR1 and CDR2 sequences are SGHNT and YENEEA. CDR3 loop: CASSLNQRNEQFF. The CDR3 bases are TGTGCCAGCAGCTTGAACCAGAGGAATGAGCAGTTCTTC. Supplemented by reference TRBV11-3 and TRBJ2-1, the full variable domain reads EAGVVQSPRYKIIEKKQPVAFWCNPISGHNTLYWYLQNLGQGPELLIRYENEEAVDDSQLPKDRFSAERLKGVDSTLKIQPAELGDSAVYLCASSLNQRNEQFFGPGTRLTVL.

The chain links TRBV7-2 to TRBJ2-7, with D perhaps matching TRBD1 (6 bases). CDR1 is SGHTA, CDR2 FQGNSA, per germline. This CDR3 has 15 amino acids. V gave up 3 bases and J gave up 3 bases, with 15 bases separating them. CDR3 region: CASSFQTGIRYEQYF. The CDR3 DNA follows: TGTGCCAGCAGCTTCCAGACAGGAATACGCTACGAGCAGTACTTC.

This rearrangement joins TRBV29-1 to TRBJ2-5, with TRBD2 matching 10 bases. The J call is in doubt because the DNA end fits TRBJ2-1 better. The germline gives CDR1 SQVTM, CDR2 ANQGSEA. CDR3 length equals 15 residues. The CDR3 spells CSAPWEREGYNEQFF. In DNA, the CDR3 is TGCAGCGCCCCCTGGGAGCGGGAGGGATACAATGAGCAGTTCTTC.

This clonotype was seen a handful of times. The CDR3 here is CSGGQGQRYEQYF. CDR3 sequence (DNA): TGCAGCGGTGGACAGGGCCAACGCTACGAGCAGTACTTC. The chain is built from TRBV29-1 and TRBJ2-7; 8 bases are shared with TRBD1. The CDR3 spans 13 residues. Germline lookup yields CDR1 SQVTM and CDR2 ANQGSEA. V shed 7 bases, J shed 3 bases, and the junction held 8 bases outside the gene matches.

This sequence joins TRBV12-3 or TRBV12-4 and TRBJ1-4; D may be TRBD1 (5 bases). The V end lost 8 bases, the J end lost 0 bases, and 16 bases lay between the germline ends. CDR3 size: 16 residues. In DNA, the CDR3 is TGTGCCAGCTGGTTCGAGGGGACGGCAACTAATGAAAAACTGTTTTTT. Protein: CASWFEGTATNEKLFF.

This chain joins TRBV7-2 and TRBJ1-2; D gene uncertain. Germline values: CDR1 SGHTA, CDR2 FQGNSA. This CDR3 comprises 13 residues. Trimming pared 2 bases from V and 7 bases from J, leaving 11 bases between. The CDR3 is CASSLSTTGGYTF. The CDR3 DNA follows: TGTGCCAGCAGCTTAAGTACAACGGGTGGCTACACCTTC.